This TCR beta chain was sequenced in a study of blood T cells in healthy people across ages. Whole-study context: About one barcoded beta molecule per two T cells came from capture by template switching.

This clonotype was picked up a small number of times. Alongside a J-beta primer mix, a sample-barcoded 5' primer served in a second PCR lasting about 6 to 12 cycles. TCRdb redid the calling of the 5' RACE reads with MiXCR, one entry per CDR3 protein. In the table there are some 1.5 million distinct CDR3 sequences, less than 45% of which are singletons. Per germline, CDR1 DFQATT and CDR2 SNEGSKA (reference sequence). Losses at the gene ends were 3 bases for V and 7 bases for J; bases not matched to a gene: 12. The CDR3 is made up of 14 amino acids. The specimen was blood. The receptor was isolated from a young woman in good health. The chain combines TRBV20-1 with TRBJ2-7, with 7 bases matching TRBD2. The DNA for the CDR3 is TGCAGTGCTAGTGCTCAGCGGGGACTCAATGAGCAGTACTTC. It codes for CSASAQRGLNEQYF.